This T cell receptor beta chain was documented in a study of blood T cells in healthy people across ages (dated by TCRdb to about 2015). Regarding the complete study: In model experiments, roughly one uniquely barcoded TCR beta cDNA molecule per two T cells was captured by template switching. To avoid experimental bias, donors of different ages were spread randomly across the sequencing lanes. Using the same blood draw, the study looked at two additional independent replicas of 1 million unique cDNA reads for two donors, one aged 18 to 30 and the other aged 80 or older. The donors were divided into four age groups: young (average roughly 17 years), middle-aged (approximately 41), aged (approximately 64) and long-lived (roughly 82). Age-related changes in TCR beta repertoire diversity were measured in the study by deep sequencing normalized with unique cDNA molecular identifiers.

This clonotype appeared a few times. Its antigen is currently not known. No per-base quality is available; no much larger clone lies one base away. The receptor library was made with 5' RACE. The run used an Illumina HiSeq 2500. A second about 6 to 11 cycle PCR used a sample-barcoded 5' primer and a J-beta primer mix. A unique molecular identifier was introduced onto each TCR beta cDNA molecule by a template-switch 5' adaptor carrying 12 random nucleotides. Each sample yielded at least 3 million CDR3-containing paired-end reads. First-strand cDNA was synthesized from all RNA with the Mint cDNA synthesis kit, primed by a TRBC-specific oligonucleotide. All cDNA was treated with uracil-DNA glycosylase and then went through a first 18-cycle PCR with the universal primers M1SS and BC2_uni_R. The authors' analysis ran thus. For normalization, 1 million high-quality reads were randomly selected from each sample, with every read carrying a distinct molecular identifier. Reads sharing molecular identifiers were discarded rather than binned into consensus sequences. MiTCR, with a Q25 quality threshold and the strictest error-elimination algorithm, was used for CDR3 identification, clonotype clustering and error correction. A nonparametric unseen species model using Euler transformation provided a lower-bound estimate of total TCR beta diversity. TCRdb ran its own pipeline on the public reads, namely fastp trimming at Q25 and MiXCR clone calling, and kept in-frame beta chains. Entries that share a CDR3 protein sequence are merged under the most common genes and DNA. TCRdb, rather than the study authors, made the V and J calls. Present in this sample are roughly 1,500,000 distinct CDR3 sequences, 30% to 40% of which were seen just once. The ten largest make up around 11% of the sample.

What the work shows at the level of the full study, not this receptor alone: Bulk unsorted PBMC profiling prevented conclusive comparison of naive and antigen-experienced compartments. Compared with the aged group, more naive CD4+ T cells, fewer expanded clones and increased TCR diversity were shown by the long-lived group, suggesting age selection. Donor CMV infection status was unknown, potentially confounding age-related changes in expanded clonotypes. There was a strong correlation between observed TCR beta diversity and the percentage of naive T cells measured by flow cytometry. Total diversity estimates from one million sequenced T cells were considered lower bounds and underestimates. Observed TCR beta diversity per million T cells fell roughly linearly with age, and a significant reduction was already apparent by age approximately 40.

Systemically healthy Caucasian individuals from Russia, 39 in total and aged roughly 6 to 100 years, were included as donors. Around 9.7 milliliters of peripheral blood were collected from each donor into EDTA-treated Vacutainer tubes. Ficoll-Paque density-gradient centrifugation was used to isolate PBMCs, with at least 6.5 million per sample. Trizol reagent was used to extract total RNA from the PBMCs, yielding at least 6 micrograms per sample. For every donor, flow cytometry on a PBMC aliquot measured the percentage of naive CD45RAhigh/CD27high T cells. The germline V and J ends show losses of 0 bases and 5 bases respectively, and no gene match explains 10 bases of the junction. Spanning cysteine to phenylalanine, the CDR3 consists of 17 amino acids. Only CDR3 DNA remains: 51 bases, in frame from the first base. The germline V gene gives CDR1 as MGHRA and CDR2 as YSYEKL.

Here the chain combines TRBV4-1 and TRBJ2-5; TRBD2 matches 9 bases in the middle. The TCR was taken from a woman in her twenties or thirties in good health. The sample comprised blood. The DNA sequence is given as TGCGCCAGCAGCCAAGATAAACGAGGTGCGGGAGGGGAGACCCAGTACTTC. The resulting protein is CASSQDKRGAGGETQYF.